These 25 T cell receptor beta chains originate from one sample sequenced in a study of identical twins. TCRdb independently ran MiXCR on the 5' RACE reads; one entry per CDR3 protein. The table records 700,000 to 950,000 distinct CDR3 sequences, 12% of them present only once. The data also belong to a second study, concerning yellow fever vaccine responses in identical twins.

The material sequenced was PBMCs. Source of these receptors: a woman under 30 in good health.

The genes are TRBV4-2 and TRBJ2-6; TRBD1 matches at 7 bases. Germline values: CDR1 LGHNA, CDR2 YNFKEQ. This CDR3 contains 20 residues. With V trimmed by 7 bases and J by 0 bases, 18 bases remained unmatched. CDR3 nucleotide sequence: TGTGCCAGCATGCGAAGTCCCATTCGGACAGGTAGCTCTGGGGCCAACGTCCTGACTTTC. This sequence encodes CASMRSPIRTGSSGANVLTF.

CDR3 bases: TGTGCCAGCAGCATACAGGGGCACGAGCAGTACGTC. The encoded protein is CASSIQGHEQYV. The J gene is TRBJ2-7, the V gene TRBV7-9, with 7 bases that match TRBD1. The V gene end was trimmed by 5 bases and the J gene end by 5 bases; junction bases not matched to a gene: 3. The CDR3 runs 12 residues. Germline loops: CDR1 SEHNR, CDR2 FQNEAQ (reference sequence).

A few counts support this clonotype. The V call is TRBV6-2 or TRBV6-3, the J call TRBJ2-2; TRBD2 aligns across 8 bases. This CDR3 has 16 residues. The junction had 3 bases not matched to a gene; V was cut back by 2 bases and J by 1 base. The germline CDR1 and CDR2 sequences are MNHEY and SVGEGT. This CDR3 reads CASSYGGRKNTGELFF. CDR3 nucleotide sequence: TGTGCCAGCAGTTACGGCGGGAGGAAGAACACCGGGGAGCTGTTTTTT.

V usage is TRBV10-2 and J usage is TRBJ1-1; D remains unclear. The CDR3 has 15 residues. CDR1 and CDR2 (germline): WSHSY, SAAADI. The V end lost 6 bases, the J end lost 1 base, and 15 bases lay between the germline ends. CDR3 amino acids: CASRGSGDGNTEAFF. The CDR3 DNA reads as TGCGCCAGCAGGGGGAGTGGGGATGGGAACACTGAAGCTTTCTTT.

This clonotype appeared a few times. The rearrangement joins TRBV2 to TRBJ1-2; no clear D. With 0 bases removed from V and 3 bases from J, the gap between germline ends came to 14 bases. This CDR3 has 16 amino acids. Germline V gene data show CDR1 as SNHLY and CDR2 as FYNNEI. For the CDR3, the DNA is TGTGCCAGCAGTGAAGCTAGGCAGGAATTCTACTATGGCTACACCTTC. It yields the protein CASSEARQEFYYGYTF.

The chain has TRBV2 and TRBJ1-1; D call uncertain. The CDR3 is 14 residues long. CDR1 SNHLY and CDR2 FYNNEI come from the germline V gene. V shed 1 base and J shed 2 bases, with 8 bases lying between them. The CDR3 DNA reads as TGTGCCAGCAGTGAAGGAGGAGCCAACACTGAAGCTTTCTTT. Protein: CASSEGGANTEAFF.

The genes are TRBV4-2 and TRBJ2-2; D possibly uses TRBD1 or TRBD2 (5 bases each). CDR3 length: 16 residues. V dropped 0 bases and J dropped 6 bases, with 14 bases sitting between them. Germline CDR1 is LGHNA and CDR2 is YNFKEQ. This CDR3 is CASSQEAGTTPGELFF. CDR3 in DNA: TGTGCCAGCAGCCAAGAAGCAGGGACGACGCCCGGGGAGCTGTTTTTT.

V gene TRBV7-2 combines with J gene TRBJ1-2; TRBD1 matches at 9 bases. Germline trimming cut 2 bases from V and 8 bases from J; bases unmatched to any gene: 6. CDR3 length: 14 residues. Germline V gene data show CDR1 as SGHTA and CDR2 as FQGNSA. The CDR3 is CASSLLRTGVGYTF. CDR3 sequence (DNA): TGTGCCAGCAGCTTACTTCGGACAGGGGTCGGCTACACCTTC.

The V call is TRBV6-1, the J call TRBJ1-1, with D possibly TRBD1 on 5 matching bases. Trimming pared 7 bases from V and 3 bases from J, leaving 18 bases between. Germline V lookup: CDR1 MNHNS, CDR2 SASEGT. The CDR3 has 15 residues. CDR3 bases: TGTGCCAGCACCCACAGGACGGATGCGGACACTGAAGCTTTCTTT. Amino acids: CASTHRTDADTEAFF.

The gene calls are TRBV6-5 and TRBJ2-5; D remains unclear. CDR3 size: 11 residues. Germline-derived CDR1 and CDR2 are MNHEY and SVGAGI. V dropped 3 bases and J dropped 10 bases, with 9 bases sitting between them. The CDR3 nucleotides read TGTGCCAGCAGTTATCTAAGGATCCAGTACTTC. Translated, it gives CASSYLRIQYF.

J is TRBJ2-7 and V is TRBV2; 7 nucleotides agree with TRBD1. Germline CDR1 and CDR2: SNHLY and FYNNEI. V shed 2 bases and J 3 bases; nucleotides not matched to a gene: 7. The CDR3 runs to 15 residues. The CDR3 spells CASSERPGQLYEQYV. In nucleotides, the CDR3 is TGTGCCAGCAGTGAAAGGCCGGGACAGCTCTACGAGCAGTACGTC.

This clonotype was found many times. The rearrangement links TRBV6-1 to TRBJ1-1; D is uncertain. Per germline, CDR1 MNHNS and CDR2 SASEGT. There are 13 residues in the CDR3. Trimming removed 6 bases from V and 5 bases from J, with 13 bases in between. CDR3: CASSPYPWTEAFF. The CDR3 bases are TGTGCCAGCAGCCCGTACCCCTGGACTGAAGCTTTCTTT.

The chain combines TRBV12-3 or TRBV12-4 with TRBJ1-2; possible D gene TRBD1, 6 bases. V was cut by 5 bases and J by 8 bases, with 21 bases left in between. The CDR3 totals 15 residues. Written as DNA, the CDR3 is TGTGCCAGCAGTCCATCCCCCCTCAGGGGTAGGGGCTACACCTTC. This encodes CASSPSPLRGRGYTF.

This clonotype came up many times. The rearrangement uses TRBV4-1 and TRBJ2-3, with 9 bases matching TRBD1. This CDR3 region has 17 residues. The trim removed 0 bases at V and 1 base at J, leaving 5 bases unmatched. In germline, CDR1 is MGHRA, CDR2 YSYEKL. The DNA of the CDR3 is TGCGCCAGCAGCCAAGATTCTAGGGACAGGGGCACAGATACGCAGTATTTT. Its protein is CASSQDSRDRGTDTQYF.

This clonotype has only a few counts. This chain links TRBV5-1 with TRBJ2-7; D may be TRBD2 (6 bases). With 0 bases removed from V and 1 base from J, the gap between germline ends came to 11 bases. The CDR3 has 15 residues. Germline V gives CDR1 SGHRS, CDR2 YFSETQ. The CDR3 DNA follows: TGCGCCAGCAGCTTGGGTAGCGGCGGTTCCTACGAGCAGTACTTC. Translated: CASSLGSGGSYEQYF.

This rearrangement joins TRBV27 to TRBJ2-3; D is undetermined. Per the germline V gene, CDR1 is MNHEY and CDR2 is SMNVEV (reference sequence). V lost 4 bases and J lost 1, with 12 bases in between. The CDR3 contains 15 residues. CDR3 in amino acids: CASSSLPSGTDTQYF. DNA of the CDR3: TGTGCCAGCAGTTCTCTTCCTTCGGGCACAGATACGCAGTATTTT.

The chain joins TRBV24-1 to TRBJ2-2; 9 bases agree with TRBD2. CDR3 length: 16 residues. Germline lookup yields CDR1 KGHDR and CDR2 SFDVKD. V shed 4 bases, J shed 3 bases, and the junction held 5 bases outside the gene matches. The CDR3, as DNA: TGTGCCACCAGTGACGCGGGAGGGCCTTACACCGGGGAGCTGTTTTTT. Translated: CATSDAGGPYTGELFF.

This clonotype was counted ten times or more. This chain links TRBV10-1 with TRBJ1-2; D not resolved. Trimming stripped 0 bases from V and 0 bases from J, with 5 bases between. The CDR3 has 14 residues. CDR1 and CDR2 (germline): WNHNN, SYGVQD (reference sequence). CDR3 nucleotides: TGCGCCAGCAGTGAGTCCCTCACTAACTATGGCTACACCTTC. Encoded protein: CASSESLTNYGYTF.

This rearrangement joins TRBV7-7 to TRBJ2-1; TRBD2 matches at 10 bases. Germline CDR1 SSHAT, CDR2 FNYEAQ (reference sequence). The CDR3 totals 15 residues. V gave up 5 bases and J gave up 7 bases; unmatched junction bases: 8. The CDR3 reads CASSPSSGRGNEQFF. The CDR3 DNA reads TGTGCCAGCAGCCCATCTAGCGGGAGAGGAAATGAGCAGTTCTTC.

The chain is built from TRBV20-1 and TRBJ2-2; TRBD2 agrees at 7 bases. The V and J ends lost 2 bases and 6 bases, in that order; junction bases with no gene match: 9. Germline V gene lookup returns CDR1 DFQATT and CDR2 SNEGSKA (reference sequence). The CDR3 is made up of 15 amino acids. CDR3 sequence (DNA): TGCAGTGCTAGATTCAGCGGGGTTTCGGCCGGGGAGCTGTTTTTT. Its translation is CSARFSGVSAGELFF.

The table lists this clonotype with a few counts. The chain uses TRBV7-8 and TRBJ2-7; 9 positions match TRBD2. The junction had 10 bases not matched to a gene; V was cut back by 3 bases and J by 7 bases. CDR1 SGHVS and CDR2 FQNEAQ come from the germline V gene. The CDR3 length is 15 residues. In DNA, the CDR3 is TGTGCCAGCAGCTTGGCGATAGGGACTAGCCGGGAGCAGTACTTC. This encodes CASSLAIGTSREQYF.

This rearrangement joins TRBV5-1 to TRBJ1-3, with D unclear. The V and J ends lost 6 bases and 0 bases respectively, with 13 bases between them. Germline V gene data show CDR1 as SGHRS and CDR2 as YFSETQ. CDR3 size: 15 residues. The CDR3 region is CASKDGTFSGNTIYF. For the CDR3, the DNA is TGCGCCAGCAAAGACGGCACCTTCTCTGGAAACACCATATATTTT. The variable domain in full, completed from reference TRBV5-1 and TRBJ1-3, reads KAGVTQTPRYLIKTRGQQVTLSCSPISGHRSVSWYQQTPGQGLQFLFEYFSETQRNKGNFPGRFSGRQFSNSRSEMNVSTLELGDSALYLCASKDGTFSGNTIYFGEGSWLTVV.

The chain employs TRBV20-1 and TRBJ2-7; 12 positions agree with TRBD1. V shed 6 bases and J 0 bases; nucleotides not matched to a gene: 3. In germline, CDR1 is DFQATT, CDR2 SNEGSKA (reference sequence). CDR3 length equals 14 residues. The DNA for the CDR3 is TGCAGTGCCAAGGGACAGGGGGCCTCCTACGAGCAGTACTTC. It encodes CSAKGQGASYEQYF.

The chain uses TRBV5-1 and TRBJ1-6; 7 nucleotides align to TRBD1. The junction had 13 bases not matched to a gene; V was cut back by 0 bases and J by 7 bases. The CDR3 runs 18 residues. The V gene's germline CDR1 is SGHRS and CDR2 YFSETQ. The CDR3 sequence: CASSLGQGRVEGNSPLHF. The CDR3 DNA reads as TGCGCCAGCAGCTTGGGACAGGGAAGGGTCGAGGGCAATTCACCCCTCCACTTT.

The chain is built from TRBV5-1 and TRBJ2-5; tentatively, D is TRBD2 (9 bases). The CDR3 contains 18 residues. Germline CDR1 SGHRS, CDR2 YFSETQ. The germline V and J ends were trimmed by 4 bases and 5 bases, with 27 bases remaining between them. CDR3 sequence (DNA): TGCGCCAGCAGCACAGGGGGGATAGCGGGAGCATCTATCGAGACCCAGTACTTC. Translation gives CASSTGGIAGASIETQYF.